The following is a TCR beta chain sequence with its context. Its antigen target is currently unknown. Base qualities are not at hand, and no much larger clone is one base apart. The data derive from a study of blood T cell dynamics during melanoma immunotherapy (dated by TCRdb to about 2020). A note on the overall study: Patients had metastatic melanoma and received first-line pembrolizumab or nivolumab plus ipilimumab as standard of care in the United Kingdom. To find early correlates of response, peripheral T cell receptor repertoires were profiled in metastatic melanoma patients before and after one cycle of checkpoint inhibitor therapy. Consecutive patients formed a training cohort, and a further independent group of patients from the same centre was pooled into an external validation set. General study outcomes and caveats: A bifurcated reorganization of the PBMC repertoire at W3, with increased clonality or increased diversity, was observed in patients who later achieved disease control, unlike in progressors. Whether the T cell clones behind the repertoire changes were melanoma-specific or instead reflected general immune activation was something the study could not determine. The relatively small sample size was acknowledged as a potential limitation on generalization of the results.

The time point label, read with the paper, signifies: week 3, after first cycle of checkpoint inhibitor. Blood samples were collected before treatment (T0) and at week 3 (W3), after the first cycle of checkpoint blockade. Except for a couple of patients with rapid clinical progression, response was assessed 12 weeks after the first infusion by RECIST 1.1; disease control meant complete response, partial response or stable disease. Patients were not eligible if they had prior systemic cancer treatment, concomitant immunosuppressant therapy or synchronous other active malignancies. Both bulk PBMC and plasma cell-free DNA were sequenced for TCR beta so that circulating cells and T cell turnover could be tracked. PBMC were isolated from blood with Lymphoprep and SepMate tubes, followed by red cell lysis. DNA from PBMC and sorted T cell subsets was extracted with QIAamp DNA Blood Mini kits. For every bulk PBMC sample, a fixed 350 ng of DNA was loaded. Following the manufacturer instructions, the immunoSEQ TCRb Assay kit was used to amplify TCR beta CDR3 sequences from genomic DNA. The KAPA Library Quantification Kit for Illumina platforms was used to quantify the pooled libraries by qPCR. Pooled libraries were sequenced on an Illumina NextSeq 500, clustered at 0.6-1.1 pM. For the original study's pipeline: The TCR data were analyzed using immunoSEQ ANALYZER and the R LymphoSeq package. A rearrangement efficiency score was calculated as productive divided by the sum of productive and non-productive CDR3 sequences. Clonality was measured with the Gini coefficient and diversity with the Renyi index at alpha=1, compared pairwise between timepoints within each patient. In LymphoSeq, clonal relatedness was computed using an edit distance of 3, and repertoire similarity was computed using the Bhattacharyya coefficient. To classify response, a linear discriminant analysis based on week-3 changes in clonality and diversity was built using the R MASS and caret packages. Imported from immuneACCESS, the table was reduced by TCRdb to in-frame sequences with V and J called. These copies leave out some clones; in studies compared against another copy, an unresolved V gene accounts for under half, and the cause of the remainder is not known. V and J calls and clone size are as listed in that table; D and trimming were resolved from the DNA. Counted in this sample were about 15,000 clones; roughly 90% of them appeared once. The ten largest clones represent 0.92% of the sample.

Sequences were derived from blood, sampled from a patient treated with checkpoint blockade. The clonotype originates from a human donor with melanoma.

The CDR3 reads CASRPQTGVQAPLHF. The DNA is TGTGCCAGCAGACCTCAGACAGGGGTTCAAGCACCCCTCCACTTT. The rearranged chain carries TRBV27 and TRBJ1-6; TRBD1 aligns with 8 central bases. Unmatched junction bases come to 12, with V trimmed by 6 bases and J by 11 bases. CDR1 and CDR2, per the germline V gene (reference sequence), are MNHEY and SMNVEV. CDR3 length: 15 amino acids, cysteine to phenylalanine. The kept DNA is CDR3 alone, 45 bases in frame from the first base.